A selection of T cell receptor beta chains follows, all from one sample in a study of blood T cell repertoires in COVID-19. The table came from immunoSEQ multiplex PCR; TCRdb's copy has only in-frame clones and leaves some out. The repertoire includes approximately 30,000 clones, 91% of them detected once, and less than 7% sits in the top ten. What was sequenced was peripheral blood. These TCRs come from a human donor in a cohort sampled during active COVID-19. CDR3s include the opening cysteine and the closing phenylalanine or tryptophan. D genes are given only for firm matches. Not every row has a clone size; where given, it reads once, few, many or a size class.

v_gene: TRBV14; abundance: -; d_gene: -; j_gene: TRBJ2-6; CDR3aa: CASSQGLAGANVLTF; CDR3nt: TGTGCCAGCAGCCAAGGATTAGCTGGGGCCAACGTCCTGACTTTC
v_gene: TRBV6-6; abundance: -; d_gene: TRBD2; j_gene: TRBJ2-1; CDR3aa: CATKDVAGLWDNEQFF; CDR3nt: TGTGCCACCAAGGATGTAGCGGGTCTATGGGACAATGAGCAGTTCTTC
v_gene: TRBV7-9; abundance: -; d_gene: TRBD2; j_gene: TRBJ2-2; CDR3aa: CASSLVRTSEQNGELFF; CDR3nt: TGTGCCAGCAGCTTAGTCCGGACTAGCGAGCAAAACGGGGAGCTGTTTTTT
v_gene: TRBV6-5; abundance: -; d_gene: -; j_gene: TRBJ1-5; CDR3aa: CASSLLQGIGQPQHF; CDR3nt: TGTGCCAGCAGTTTGCTACAGGGTATCGGCCAGCCCCAGCATTTT
v_gene: TRBV19; abundance: -; d_gene: TRBD1; j_gene: TRBJ1-5; CDR3aa: CASSPGDRGKNQPQHF; CDR3nt: TGTGCCAGTTCACCCGGGGACAGGGGGAAGAATCAGCCCCAGCATTTT
v_gene: TRBV2; abundance: -; d_gene: -; j_gene: TRBJ2-3; CDR3aa: CASRRSLTTDTQYF; CDR3nt: TGTGCCAGCAGGAGGAGTCTGACCACAGATACGCAGTATTTT
v_gene: TRBV19; abundance: -; d_gene: -; j_gene: TRBJ1-2; CDR3aa: CASSIDFISNYGYTF; CDR3nt: TGTGCCAGTAGTATAGACTTTATATCTAACTATGGCTACACCTTC
v_gene: TRBV18; abundance: -; d_gene: -; j_gene: TRBJ1-1; CDR3aa: CASSLQGHMNTEAFF; CDR3nt: TGTGCCAGCTCCCTGCAAGGACATATGAACACTGAAGCTTTCTTT
v_gene: TRBV18; abundance: once; d_gene: TRBD1; j_gene: TRBJ1-3; CDR3aa: CASSPRTGRTGNTIYF; CDR3nt: TGTGCCAGCTCACCCCGGACAGGGCGGACTGGAAACACCATATATTTT
v_gene: TRBV6-5; abundance: -; d_gene: -; j_gene: TRBJ1-1; CDR3aa: CASRPQTTSEAFF; CDR3nt: TGTGCCAGCAGACCACAGACTACCTCTGAAGCTTTCTTT
v_gene: TRBV12-3/TRBV12-4; abundance: few; d_gene: TRBD1; j_gene: TRBJ1-1; CDR3aa: CASSLQGFTEAFF; CDR3nt: TGTGCCAGCAGCTTACAGGGGTTCACTGAAGCTTTCTTT
v_gene: TRBV2; abundance: -; d_gene: TRBD1; j_gene: TRBJ1-1; CDR3aa: CASRGQGDTEAFF; CDR3nt: TGTGCCAGCAGGGGACAGGGGGACACTGAAGCTTTCTTT
v_gene: TRBV7-2; abundance: -; d_gene: TRBD1; j_gene: TRBJ1-5; CDR3aa: CASSLPLGQGATSQPQHF; CDR3nt: TGTGCCAGCAGCCTACCACTGGGACAGGGGGCCACTTCTCAGCCCCAGCATTTT
v_gene: TRBV6-5; abundance: -; d_gene: TRBD1; j_gene: TRBJ1-1; CDR3aa: CASNPGGRMAEAFF; CDR3nt: TGTGCCAGCAATCCAGGGGGGCGAATGGCTGAAGCTTTCTTT
v_gene: TRBV7-9; abundance: -; d_gene: -; j_gene: TRBJ1-4; CDR3aa: CASSLWELRESLFF; CDR3nt: TGTGCCAGCAGCTTATGGGAACTACGGGAGTCACTGTTTTTT
v_gene: TRBV7-7; abundance: -; d_gene: -; j_gene: TRBJ2-2; CDR3aa: CASSPQVTGELFF; CDR3nt: TGTGCTAGCAGCCCACAGGTCACCGGGGAGCTGTTTTTT
v_gene: TRBV5-1; abundance: -; d_gene: -; j_gene: TRBJ1-4; CDR3aa: CASSSTPFGGRGLNEKLFF; CDR3nt: TGCGCCAGCAGCTCAACCCCTTTCGGCGGGAGAGGCCTTAATGAAAAACTGTTTTTT
v_gene: TRBV5-5; abundance: -; d_gene: -; j_gene: TRBJ1-1; CDR3aa: CASSFPGRHTEAFF; CDR3nt: TGTGCCAGCAGCTTCCCCGGGAGGCACACTGAAGCTTTCTTT
v_gene: TRBV28; abundance: -; d_gene: TRBD1; j_gene: TRBJ2-5; CDR3aa: CASRGPGQGNQETQYF; CDR3nt: TGTGCCAGCAGGGGACCGGGACAGGGCAACCAAGAGACCCAGTACTTC
v_gene: TRBV6-2/TRBV6-3; abundance: -; d_gene: TRBD1; j_gene: TRBJ1-1; CDR3aa: CASSPQGVPEAFF; CDR3nt: TGTGCCAGCAGCCCACAGGGGGTCCCTGAAGCTTTCTTT
v_gene: TRBV12-5; abundance: -; d_gene: TRBD2; j_gene: TRBJ2-5; CDR3aa: CASGFIGGRGETQYF; CDR3nt: TGTGCTAGTGGTTTCATTGGCGGGAGAGGAGAGACCCAGTACTTC
v_gene: TRBV7-6; abundance: -; d_gene: TRBD2; j_gene: TRBJ2-3; CDR3aa: CASSLIAGTSTDTQYF; CDR3nt: TGTGCCAGCAGCTTAATAGCGGGGACTAGCACAGATACGCAGTATTTT